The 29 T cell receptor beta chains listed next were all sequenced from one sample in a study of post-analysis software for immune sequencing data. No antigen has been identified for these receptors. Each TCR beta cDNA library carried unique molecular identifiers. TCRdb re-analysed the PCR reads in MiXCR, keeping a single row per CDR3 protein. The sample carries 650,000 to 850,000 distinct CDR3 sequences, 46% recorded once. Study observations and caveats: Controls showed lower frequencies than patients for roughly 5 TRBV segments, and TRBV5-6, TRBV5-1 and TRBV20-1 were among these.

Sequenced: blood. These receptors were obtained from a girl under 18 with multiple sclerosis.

The DNA for the CDR3 is TGCAGCGTTGTTTACAGAGCTTCCACAGATACGCAGTATTTT. Its translation is CSVVYRASTDTQYF. V is TRBV29-1 and J is TRBJ2-3; D not resolved. The V and J ends lost 4 bases and 2 bases respectively, with 13 bases between them. This CDR3 contains 14 residues. In germline, CDR1 is SQVTM, CDR2 ANQGSEA.

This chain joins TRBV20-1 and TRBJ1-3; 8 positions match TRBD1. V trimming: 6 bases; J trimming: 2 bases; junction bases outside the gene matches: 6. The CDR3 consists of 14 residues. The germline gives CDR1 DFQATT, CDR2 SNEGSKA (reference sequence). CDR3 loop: CSAPGQGTGNTIYF. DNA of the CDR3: TGCAGTGCCCCCGGACAGGGTACTGGAAACACCATATATTTT.

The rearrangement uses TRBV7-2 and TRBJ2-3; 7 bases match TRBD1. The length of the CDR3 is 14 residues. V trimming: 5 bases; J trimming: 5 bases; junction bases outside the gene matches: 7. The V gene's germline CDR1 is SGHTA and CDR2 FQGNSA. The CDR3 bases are TGTGCCAGCAGCACCGGGACAGCGCAAGATACGCAGTATTTT. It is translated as CASSTGTAQDTQYF.

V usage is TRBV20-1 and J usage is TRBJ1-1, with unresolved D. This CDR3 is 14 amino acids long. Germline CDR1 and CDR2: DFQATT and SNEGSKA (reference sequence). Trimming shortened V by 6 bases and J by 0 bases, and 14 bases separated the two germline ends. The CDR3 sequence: CSAGPDTVNTEAFF. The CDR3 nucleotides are TGCAGTGCCGGCCCCGACACTGTGAACACTGAAGCTTTCTTT.

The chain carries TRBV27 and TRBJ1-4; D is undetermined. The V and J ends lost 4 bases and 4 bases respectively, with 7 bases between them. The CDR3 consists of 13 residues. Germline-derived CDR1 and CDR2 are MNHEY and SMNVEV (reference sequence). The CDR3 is CASSSHLNEKLFF. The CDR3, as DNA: TGTGCCAGCAGTTCTCATCTTAATGAAAAACTGTTTTTT.

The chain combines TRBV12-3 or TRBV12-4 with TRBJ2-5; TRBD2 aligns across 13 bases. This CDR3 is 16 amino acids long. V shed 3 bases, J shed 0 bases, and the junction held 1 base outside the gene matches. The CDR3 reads CASSLGLAGYQETQYF. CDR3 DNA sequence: TGTGCCAGCAGTTTGGGACTAGCGGGATACCAAGAGACCCAGTACTTC.

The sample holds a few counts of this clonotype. CDR3 in amino acids: CATSDPGTSRTDTQYF. DNA of the CDR3: TGTGCCACCAGTGACCCTGGGACTAGCAGAACAGATACGCAGTATTTT. The chain links TRBV24-1 to TRBJ2-3, with 9 bases lining up with TRBD2. Germline V lookup: CDR1 KGHDR, CDR2 SFDVKD. The trim removed 4 bases at V and 3 bases at J, leaving 7 bases unmatched. The CDR3 covers 16 residues.

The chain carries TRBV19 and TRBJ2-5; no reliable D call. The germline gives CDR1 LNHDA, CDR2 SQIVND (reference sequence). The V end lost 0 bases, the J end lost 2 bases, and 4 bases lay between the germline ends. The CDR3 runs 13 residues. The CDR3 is CASSIEPQETQYF. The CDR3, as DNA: TGTGCCAGTAGTATAGAACCTCAAGAGACCCAGTACTTC.

The CDR3 sequence: CASSVGADEKLFF. For the CDR3, the DNA is TGTGCCAGCAGCGTAGGAGCGGATGAAAAACTGTTTTTT. This chain uses TRBV9 with TRBJ1-4; D not resolved. Germline-derived CDR1 and CDR2 are SGDLS and YYNGEE. The length of the CDR3 is 13 residues. The V end was cut by 0 bases, the J end by 6 bases, with 6 bases between.

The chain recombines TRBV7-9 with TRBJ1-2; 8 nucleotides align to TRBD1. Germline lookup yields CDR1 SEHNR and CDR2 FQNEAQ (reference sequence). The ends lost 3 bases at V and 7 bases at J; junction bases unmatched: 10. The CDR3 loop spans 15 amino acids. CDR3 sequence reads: CASSFLPQGATGYTF. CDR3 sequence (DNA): TGTGCCAGCAGCTTTTTACCGCAGGGGGCTACTGGCTACACCTTC.

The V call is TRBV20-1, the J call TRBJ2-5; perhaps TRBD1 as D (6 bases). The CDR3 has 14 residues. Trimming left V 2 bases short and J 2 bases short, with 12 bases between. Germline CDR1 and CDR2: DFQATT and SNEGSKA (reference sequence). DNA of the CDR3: TGCAGTGCTAGAACCGGGACACGGCAAGAGACCCAGTACTTC. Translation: CSARTGTRQETQYF.

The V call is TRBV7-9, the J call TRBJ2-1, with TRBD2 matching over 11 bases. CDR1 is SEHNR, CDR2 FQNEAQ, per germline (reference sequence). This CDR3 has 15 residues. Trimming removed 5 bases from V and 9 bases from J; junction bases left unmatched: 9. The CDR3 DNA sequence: TGTGCCAGCAGCCCGCTAGCGGGAGGCCCGACTGAGCAGTTCTTC. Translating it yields CASSPLAGGPTEQFF.

The CDR3 is CSVETGLNTEAFF. In nucleotides, the CDR3 is TGCAGCGTTGAAACGGGGCTGAACACTGAAGCTTTCTTT. The rearrangement joins TRBV29-1 to TRBJ1-1; D possibly corresponds to TRBD1 (5 bases). Trimming cost V 2 bases and J 0 bases, with 7 bases left between them. The CDR3 loop spans 13 amino acids. Germline CDR1 is SQVTM and CDR2 is ANQGSEA.

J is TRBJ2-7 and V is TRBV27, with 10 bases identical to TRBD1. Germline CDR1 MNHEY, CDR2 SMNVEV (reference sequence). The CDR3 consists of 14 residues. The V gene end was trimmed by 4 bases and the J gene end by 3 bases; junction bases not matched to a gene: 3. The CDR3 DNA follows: TGTGCCAGCAGTTCGGGGACAGGGGACTACGAGCAGTACTTC. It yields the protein CASSSGTGDYEQYF.

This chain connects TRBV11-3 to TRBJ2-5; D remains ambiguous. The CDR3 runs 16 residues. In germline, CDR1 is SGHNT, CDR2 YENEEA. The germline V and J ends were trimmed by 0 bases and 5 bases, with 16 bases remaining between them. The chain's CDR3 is CASSLEAIPGRETQYF. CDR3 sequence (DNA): TGTGCCAGCAGCTTAGAGGCCATCCCCGGGCGGGAGACCCAGTACTTC.

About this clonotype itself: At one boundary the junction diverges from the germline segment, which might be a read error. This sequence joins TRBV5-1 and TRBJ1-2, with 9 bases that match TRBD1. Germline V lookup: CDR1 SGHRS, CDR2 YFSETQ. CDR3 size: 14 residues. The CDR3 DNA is TGCGCCAACAGCTGGACAGGGGATAACTATGGCTACACCTTC. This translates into CANSWTGDNYGYTF.

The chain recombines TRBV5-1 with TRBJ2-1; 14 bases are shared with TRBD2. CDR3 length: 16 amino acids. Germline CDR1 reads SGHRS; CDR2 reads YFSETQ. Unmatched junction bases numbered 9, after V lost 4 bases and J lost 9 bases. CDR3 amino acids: CASSAVGLAGGGEQFF. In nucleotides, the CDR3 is TGCGCCAGCAGCGCCGTCGGACTAGCGGGAGGAGGTGAGCAGTTCTTC. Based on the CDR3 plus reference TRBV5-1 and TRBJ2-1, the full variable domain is KAGVTQTPRYLIKTRGQQVTLSCSPISGHRSVSWYQQTPGQGLQFLFEYFSETQRNKGNFPGRFSGRQFSNSRSEMNVSTLELGDSALYLCASSAVGLAGGGEQFFGPGTRLTVL.

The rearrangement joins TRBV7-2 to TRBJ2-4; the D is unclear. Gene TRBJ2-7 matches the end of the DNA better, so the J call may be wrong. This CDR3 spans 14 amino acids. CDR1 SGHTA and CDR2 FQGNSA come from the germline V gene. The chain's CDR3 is CASSLVPASDEQYF. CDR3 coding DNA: TGTGCCAGCAGCTTAGTCCCGGCCAGCGACGAGCAGTACTTC.

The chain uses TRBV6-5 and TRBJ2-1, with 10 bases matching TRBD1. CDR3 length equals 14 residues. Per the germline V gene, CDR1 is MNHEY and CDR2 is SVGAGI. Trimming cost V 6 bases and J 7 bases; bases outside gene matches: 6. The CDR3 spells CASRLGTGVNEQFF. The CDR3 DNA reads TGTGCCAGCAGACTAGGGACAGGGGTGAATGAGCAGTTCTTC.

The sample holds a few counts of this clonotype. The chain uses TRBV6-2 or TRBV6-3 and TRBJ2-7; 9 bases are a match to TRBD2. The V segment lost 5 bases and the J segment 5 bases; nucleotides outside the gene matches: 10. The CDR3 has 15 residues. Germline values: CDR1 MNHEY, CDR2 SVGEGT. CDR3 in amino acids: CASSLREGPWNEQYF. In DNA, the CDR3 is TGTGCCAGCAGTCTGCGGGAGGGCCCCTGGAACGAGCAGTACTTC.

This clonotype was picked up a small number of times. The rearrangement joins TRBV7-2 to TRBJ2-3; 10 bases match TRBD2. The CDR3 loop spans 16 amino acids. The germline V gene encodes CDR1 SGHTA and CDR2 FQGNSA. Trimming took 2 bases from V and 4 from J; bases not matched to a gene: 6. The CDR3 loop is CASSLRSGRAADTQYF. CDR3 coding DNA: TGTGCCAGCAGCTTACGGAGCGGGAGGGCTGCAGATACGCAGTATTTT.

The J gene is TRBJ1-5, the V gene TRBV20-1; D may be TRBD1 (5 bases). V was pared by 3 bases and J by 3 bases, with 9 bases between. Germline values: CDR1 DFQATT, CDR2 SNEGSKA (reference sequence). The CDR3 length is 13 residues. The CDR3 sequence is CSASGGFNQPQHF. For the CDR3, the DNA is TGCAGTGCTAGCGGGGGTTTCAATCAGCCCCAGCATTTT.

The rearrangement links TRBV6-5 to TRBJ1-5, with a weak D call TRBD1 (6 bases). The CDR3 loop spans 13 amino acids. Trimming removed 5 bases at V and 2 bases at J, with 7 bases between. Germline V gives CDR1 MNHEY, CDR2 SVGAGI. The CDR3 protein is CASSHRGNQPQHF. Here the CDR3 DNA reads TGTGCCAGCAGTCACAGGGGCAATCAGCCCCAGCATTTT.

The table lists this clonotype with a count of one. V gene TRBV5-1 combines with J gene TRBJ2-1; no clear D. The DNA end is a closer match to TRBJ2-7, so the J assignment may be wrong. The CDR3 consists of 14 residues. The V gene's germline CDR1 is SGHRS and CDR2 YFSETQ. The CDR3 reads CASSLFNSYNEQYF. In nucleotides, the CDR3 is TGCGCCAGCAGCTTGTTTAACTCCTACAATGAGCAGTACTTC.

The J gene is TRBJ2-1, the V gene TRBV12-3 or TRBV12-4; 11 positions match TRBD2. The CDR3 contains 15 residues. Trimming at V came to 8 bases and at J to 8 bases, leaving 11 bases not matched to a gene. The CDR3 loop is CASGRTSGPSHEQFF. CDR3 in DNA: TGTGCCAGCGGACGGACTAGCGGGCCTAGCCATGAGCAGTTCTTC.

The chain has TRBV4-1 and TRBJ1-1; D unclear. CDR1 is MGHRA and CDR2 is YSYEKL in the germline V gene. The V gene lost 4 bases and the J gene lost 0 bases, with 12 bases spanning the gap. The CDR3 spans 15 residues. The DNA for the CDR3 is TGCGCCAGCAGCCCCCTTGGAGAGATGAACACTGAAGCTTTCTTT. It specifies CASSPLGEMNTEAFF.

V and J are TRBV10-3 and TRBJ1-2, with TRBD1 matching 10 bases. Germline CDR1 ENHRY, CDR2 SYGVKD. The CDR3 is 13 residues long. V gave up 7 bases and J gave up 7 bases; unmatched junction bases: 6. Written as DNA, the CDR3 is TGTGCCATCATGAGACAGGGGGCAGGTGGCTACACCTTC. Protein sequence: CAIMRQGAGGYTF.

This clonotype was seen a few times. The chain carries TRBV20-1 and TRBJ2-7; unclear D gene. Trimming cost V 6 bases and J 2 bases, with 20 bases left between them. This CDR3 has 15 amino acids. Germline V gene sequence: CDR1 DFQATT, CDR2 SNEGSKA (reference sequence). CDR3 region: CSAPINRPPTYEQYF. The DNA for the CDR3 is TGCAGTGCCCCAATCAACCGCCCCCCTACCTACGAGCAGTACTTC.

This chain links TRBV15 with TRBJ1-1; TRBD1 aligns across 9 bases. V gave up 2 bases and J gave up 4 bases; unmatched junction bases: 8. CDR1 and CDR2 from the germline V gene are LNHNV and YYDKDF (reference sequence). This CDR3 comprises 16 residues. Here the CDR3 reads CATSRPPDRGATEAFF. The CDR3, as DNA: TGTGCCACCAGCAGACCACCGGACAGGGGCGCCACTGAAGCTTTCTTT.